The sequence of this T cell receptor (beta chain) was determined in a study of blood T cell repertoires in COVID-19. About the research overall: Material from acute and convalescent COVID-19 was sourced from the United States, Italy and Spain. PBMCs, B-cell-depleted T cells, or T cells provided the cDNA or gDNA that made up the material.

Trimming removed 7 bases from V and 7 bases from J, with 18 bases in between. Per the germline V gene, CDR1 is SGDLS and CDR2 is YYNGEE. This CDR3 has 14 amino acids. Followed over time, Seattle patients had been enrolled while infection was active. Measured with immunoSEQ multiplex PCR; TCRdb has only the in-frame clones, and not every one. The sample carries 250,000 to 350,000 clones, over 75% recorded once. This chain links TRBV9 with TRBJ2-1; maybe TRBD2 (6 bases). The sequence was obtained from a human donor with COVID-19, enrolled during active disease. The donor label of this sample is uncertain. Sequencing was performed on peripheral blood. The CDR3 DNA is TGTGCCAGCGCAGACCCCACGGGGGTGAATGAGCAGTTCTTC. Protein: CASADPTGVNEQFF.